The entry below gives a single T cell receptor beta chain sequence along with its context. Its binding antigen is unknown. Per-base quality was not reported, and no clone a single base away is much larger than it. These data originate in a study of CD8+ T cells in alopecia areata (dated by TCRdb to 2017 to 2018). A note on the overall study: The treated patients took part in an open-label pilot trial in which moderate-to-severe alopecia areata was treated with oral tofacitinib at 5 to 10 mg twice daily. Clonality in the scalp was compared among normal scalp (n=4), patchy alopecia areata scalp (n=8), and alopecia totalis/universalis scalp (n=8). Biopsies were taken from tofacitinib-treated patients at baseline and at 4 and 24 weeks of treatment, and a later scalp biopsy was taken in several of the tofacitinib-treated patients. Amplification of TCRbeta CDR3 regions was done by immunoSEQ multiplex PCR using 35 Vbeta forward primers and 13 Jbeta reverse primers. Tofacitinib was administered for 6 to 18 months, and 6 months of follow-up off drug were then conducted to assess delayed response and recurrence. The study used high-throughput TCRbeta sequencing to examine T cell clonal expansion in alopecia areata, in both the C3H/HeJ mouse model and human patients. Human TCRbeta sequencing covered scalp tissue and sorted CD4+ and CD8+ peripheral blood T cells from patchy and totalis/universalis alopecia areata patients and healthy controls. RNA was extracted with the PAXgene miRNA kit for fixed scalp, the miRNeasy kit for PBMCs, and the RNeasy kit for mouse skin. What the work shows at the level of the full study, not this receptor alone: Compared with normal scalp, lesional scalp had higher clonality and more expanded CD8+ clones, particularly in alopecia totalis/universalis, a pattern that suggests antigenic drive. Unlike mouse skin, where gammadelta T cells dominate, normal human skin contains resident alphabeta T cells that get sequenced too, which complicates analysis of the scalp TCR repertoire. Shared TCR sequences between patients were less evident than in mice, which may be partly attributable to HLA diversity in the patient population.

To prepare the library, the immunoSEQ multiplex PCR assay was applied. RNA was extracted from all samples and reverse transcribed into cDNA as template for TCR sequencing. SuperScript III was used for first-strand cDNA synthesis, primed with a 2:1 mix of oligo-dT and random hexamers. A synthetic immune receptor repertoire was used to measure amplification bias, and any remaining bias was corrected computationally. As for how the authors treated the data: Raw reads were preprocessed to remove errors, and CDR3 was defined according to IMGT conventions as the region from the conserved cysteine to phenylalanine. Clonality was computed by normalizing Shannon entropy by log2 of the number of productive unique TCRs and subtracting the result from 1. CD4 or CD8 identity of scalp clones was inferred by cross-referencing scalp TCRbeta sequences with sorted blood CD4 and CD8 repertoires. Drawn from immuneACCESS, this table holds only the in-frame rearrangements with V and J called that TCRdb kept. Clones are partly lost; checked studies trace under half to an unresolved V gene and leave the rest unexplained. V and J calls and clone size are those listed in that table; D and trimming were worked out from the DNA. The sample table holds about 190,000 clones, of which approximately 56% were seen once. The top ten clonotypes cover about 14% of the sample.

This specimen's time point label, interpreted: baseline before oral tofacitinib. Lesional scalp punch biopsies and peripheral blood were obtained from alopecia areata patients. PBMCs were isolated by density centrifugation and stained for CD3, CD4 and CD8, and CD4+ and CD8+ T cells were sorted on a FACSAria. V and J are truncated by 2 bases and 6 bases respectively, leaving an intervening sequence of 12 bases. From the cysteine through the phenylalanine, the CDR3 covers 14 amino acids. Kept here is only the CDR3 DNA, which spans 42 bases and is read in frame from base 1. CDR1 and CDR2, looked up from the germline V gene (reference sequence), are MNHEY and SMNVEV.

This clonotype was sampled from a human donor with alopecia areata. The V gene is TRBV27 and the J gene is TRBJ2-3; the D gene is possibly TRBD1, with 5 bases matching. Sequences were derived from CD4+ T cells sorted from blood, sampled at week 0. The DNA sequence is as follows: TGTGCCAGCAGTTTAGGGGCAGGGCCCGATACGCAGTATTTT. Its protein is CASSLGAGPDTQYF.